These 31 T cell receptor beta chains originate from one sample sequenced in a study of blood T cell repertoires in COVID-19. The method was immunoSEQ multiplex PCR; TCRdb's version includes in-frame clones alone and lacks a portion of them. The sample has about 220,000 clones; roughly 80% are singletons. The sequencing input was peripheral blood. These receptors were collected from a woman aged 40 to 50 with active or convalescent COVID-19.

The chain joins TRBV5-5 to TRBJ1-2, with 7 bases lining up with TRBD1. This CDR3 is built from 13 residues. After removal of 3 bases from V and 3 bases from J, the junction contained 2 bases not matched to a gene. Germline V gene lookup returns CDR1 SGHKS and CDR2 YYEKEE (reference sequence). The CDR3 protein is CASSSTGDYGYTF. The CDR3 nucleotides are TGTGCCAGCAGCTCAACAGGGGACTATGGCTACACCTTC.

The chain employs TRBV19 and TRBJ2-7, with TRBD1 matching 10 bases. This CDR3 comprises 15 residues. V shed 5 bases, J shed 4 bases, and the junction held 8 bases outside the gene matches. The germline V gene has CDR1 LNHDA and CDR2 SQIVND (reference sequence). DNA for the CDR3: TGTGCCAGTAGTTCCCCGGGACAGGGGATATACGAGCAGTACTTC. The encoded protein is CASSSPGQGIYEQYF.

The chain carries TRBV9 and TRBJ1-6, with 7 bases matching TRBD1. J was trimmed by 0 bases and V by 4 bases; bases with no gene match: 10. This CDR3 region has 18 residues. Germline V gene data show CDR1 as SGDLS and CDR2 as YYNGEE. CDR3 residues: CASSPRDRYNSYNSPLHF. The CDR3 nucleotides read TGTGCCAGCAGCCCCCGGGACAGATACAACTCCTATAATTCACCCCTCCACTTT.

The rearrangement links TRBV5-3 to TRBJ1-4; TRBD1 is a possible D gene (6 bases). TRBV5-3 is filed as an ORF, its function uncertain. The CDR3 extends over 16 amino acids. V was shortened by 9 bases and J by 0 bases, with 18 bases between the two germline ends. CDR3 residues: CATKGDGQTTNEKLFF. As DNA, the CDR3 is TGTGCCACAAAGGGGGACGGACAGACAACTAATGAAAAACTGTTTTTT.

V usage is TRBV7-9 and J usage is TRBJ1-2, with 8 bases fitting TRBD1. V lost 5 bases to trimming and J lost 1 base; unmatched junction nucleotides: 6. The CDR3 is 15 amino acids. Germline V gene sequence: CDR1 SEHNR, CDR2 FQNEAQ (reference sequence). The CDR3 sequence is CASSPGTGVNYGYTF. The CDR3 nucleotides are TGTGCCAGCAGCCCAGGGACAGGAGTTAACTATGGCTACACCTTC.

The V call is TRBV6-1, the J call TRBJ1-3; D gene unclear. The CDR3 totals 15 residues. V was clipped by 2 bases and J by 0 bases, with 8 bases between them. In germline, CDR1 is MNHNS, CDR2 SASEGT. CDR3 nucleotides: TGTGCCAGCAGTGAACTAGGTTTCTCTGGAAACACCATATATTTT. Translating gives CASSELGFSGNTIYF.

V is TRBV7-2 and J is TRBJ2-5, with 7 nucleotides matching TRBD2. Germline CDR1 is SGHTA and CDR2 is FQGNSA. This CDR3 region has 16 residues. V trimming: 5 bases; J trimming: 2 bases; junction bases outside the gene matches: 11. CDR3 sequence reads: CASSTSLAARQETQYF. The CDR3 DNA reads TGTGCCAGCAGCACATCCCTAGCGGCTCGGCAAGAGACCCAGTACTTC.

V usage is TRBV27 and J usage is TRBJ2-1, with 9 nucleotides matching TRBD1. After removal of 1 base from V and 5 bases from J, the junction contained 6 bases not matched to a gene. The V gene's germline CDR1 is MNHEY and CDR2 SMNVEV (reference sequence). The length of the CDR3 is 16 residues. The CDR3 nucleotides are TGTGCCAGCAGTTTATGGGACAGGGTACACCACAATGAGCAGTTCTTC. This translates into CASSLWDRVHHNEQFF.

The chain uses TRBV6-5 and TRBJ1-5; D possibly corresponds to TRBD1 (5 bases). The CDR3 loop spans 13 amino acids. Per germline, CDR1 MNHEY and CDR2 SVGAGI. V dropped 8 bases and J dropped 0 bases, with 8 bases sitting between them. In DNA, the CDR3 is TGTGCCAGCTTCGGACATAGCAATCAGCCCCAGCATTTT. It is translated as CASFGHSNQPQHF.

V gene TRBV5-1 combines with J gene TRBJ2-3; 16 bases are shared with TRBD2. This CDR3 contains 16 residues. The germline CDR1 and CDR2 sequences are SGHRS and YFSETQ. Unmatched junction bases numbered 2, after V lost 4 bases and J lost 3 bases. The CDR3 sequence: CASSTGLAGGTDTQYF. The CDR3 DNA reads TGCGCCAGCAGCACGGGACTAGCGGGAGGGACAGATACGCAGTATTTT.

V gene TRBV15 combines with J gene TRBJ1-3, with TRBD1 identical over 8 bases. Unmatched junction bases numbered 0, after V lost 0 bases and J lost 2 bases. There are 15 residues in the CDR3. Germline V gene sequence: CDR1 LNHNV, CDR2 YYDKDF (reference sequence). The CDR3: CATSREQGAGNTIYF. The DNA for the CDR3 is TGTGCCACCAGCAGAGAACAGGGGGCTGGAAACACCATATATTTT. The full variable domain, its missing parts supplied by reference TRBV15 and TRBJ1-3, is DAMVIQNPRYQVTQFGKPVTLSCSQTLNHNVMYWYQQKSSQAPKLLFHYYDKDFNNEADTPDNFQSRRPNTSFCFLDIRSPGLGDTAMYLCATSREQGAGNTIYFGEGSWLTVV.

CDR3 sequence: CASSLAGQGLDEQYF. The CDR3 bases are TGCGCCAGCAGCTTGGCAGGACAGGGCCTCGACGAGCAGTACTTC. The V call is TRBV5-1, the J call TRBJ2-7; 8 nucleotides line up with TRBD1. From germline, CDR1 is SGHRS and CDR2 YFSETQ. J gave up 5 bases and V 0 bases, and 7 bases lay outside the gene matches. This CDR3 contains 15 residues.

The J gene is TRBJ1-1, the V gene TRBV27; no definite D call. Trimming stripped 5 bases from V and 4 bases from J, with 17 bases between. Germline CDR1 reads MNHEY; CDR2 reads SMNVEV (reference sequence). The CDR3 consists of 15 residues. The chain's CDR3 is CASSPKPTKLTEAFF. The CDR3 bases are TGTGCCAGCAGTCCTAAACCGACAAAACTCACTGAAGCTTTCTTT.

This chain links TRBV5-1 with TRBJ2-4; TRBD2 matches at 10 bases. From germline, CDR1 is SGHRS and CDR2 YFSETQ. The CDR3 spans 16 residues. V shed 4 bases and J 0 bases; nucleotides not matched to a gene: 4. CDR3 sequence reads: CASSGTSALAKNIQYF. DNA of the CDR3: TGCGCCAGCAGCGGGACTAGCGCACTAGCCAAAAACATTCAGTACTTC. Together with reference TRBV5-1 and TRBJ2-4, the CDR3 gives the full variable domain: KAGVTQTPRYLIKTRGQQVTLSCSPISGHRSVSWYQQTPGQGLQFLFEYFSETQRNKGNFPGRFSGRQFSNSRSEMNVSTLELGDSALYLCASSGTSALAKNIQYFGAGTRLSVL.

As for this clone: The sample holds other DNA sequences that translate to the same CDR3. The chain couples TRBV4-2 to TRBJ1-3; 7 bases are a match to TRBD1. The trim removed 0 bases at V and 2 bases at J, leaving 1 base unmatched. Per the germline V gene, CDR1 is LGHNA and CDR2 is YNFKEQ. The CDR3 sequence is 15 residues long. CDR3 nucleotide sequence: TGTGCCAGCAGCCAAGAGCAGGGGGCTGGAAACACCATATATTTT. Protein: CASSQEQGAGNTIYF.

This clone was observed many times. The J gene is TRBJ1-2, the V gene TRBV10-3, with D possibly matching TRBD1 (6 bases). V lost 4 bases to trimming and J lost 2 bases, with 11 bases between them. CDR3 length: 14 amino acids. CDR1 is ENHRY, CDR2 SYGVKD, per germline. For the CDR3, the DNA is TGTGCCATCAGTGGTTCAGGGGAGAACTATGGCTACACCTTC. Translating gives CAISGSGENYGYTF.

This rearrangement joins TRBV6-5 to TRBJ1-3, with 7 nucleotides matching TRBD1. The CDR3 is 13 residues long. In germline, CDR1 is MNHEY, CDR2 SVGAGI. J was trimmed by 4 bases and V by 4 bases; bases with no gene match: 1. In nucleotides, the CDR3 is TGTGCCAGCAGTTCGGACAGGGGAAACACCATATATTTT. It codes for CASSSDRGNTIYF.

This clone was observed once. The gene calls are TRBV6-2 or TRBV6-3 and TRBJ2-1, with TRBD2 matching over 10 bases. With V trimmed by 5 bases and J by 12 bases, 10 bases remained unmatched. The CDR3 runs to 14 residues. Germline V CDR1 and CDR2: MNHEY, SVGEGT. The CDR3 region is CASSLSGGRRLQFF. Written as DNA, the CDR3 is TGTGCCAGCAGTCTTAGCGGGGGGCGGCGTCTGCAGTTCTTC.

The V and J genes are TRBV7-8 and TRBJ1-1, with D uncertain. Germline values: CDR1 SGHVS, CDR2 FQNEAQ. V lost 1 base, J lost 4 bases, and 16 bases lay in between. The CDR3 is 16 residues long. CDR3 in DNA: TGTGCCAGCAGCTTAGGCAGGAGGTACCCGGCCACTGAAGCTTTCTTT. This sequence encodes CASSLGRRYPATEAFF. The full variable domain, with the rest looked up from reference TRBV7-8 and TRBJ1-1, is GAGVSQSPRYKVAKRGQDVALRCDPISGHVSLFWYQQALGQGPEFLTYFQNEAQLDKSGLPSDRFFAERPEGSVSTLKIQRTQQEDSAVYLCASSLGRRYPATEAFFGQGTRLTVV.

This chain joins TRBV20-1 and TRBJ2-7, with D perhaps matching TRBD1 (6 bases). Germline V CDR1 and CDR2: DFQATT, SNEGSKA (reference sequence). The CDR3 is made up of 13 amino acids. Trimming took off 3 bases at V and 4 bases at J, with 13 bases between the two ends. CDR3 DNA sequence: TGCAGTGCTAGTGAGGGGCAGGGGTACGAGCAGTACTTC. Amino acids: CSASEGQGYEQYF.

This sequence joins TRBV6-4 and TRBJ2-1; 9 nucleotides align to TRBD2. The CDR3 runs 14 residues. V lost 8 bases, J lost 7 bases, and 9 bases stayed unmatched. Germline loops: CDR1 MRHNA, CDR2 SNTAGT. CDR3 sequence reads: CASAAGGRGNEQFF. The DNA for the CDR3 is TGTGCCAGCGCCGCTGGCGGGAGGGGTAATGAGCAGTTCTTC.

J is TRBJ1-4 and V is TRBV10-1; weak D call: TRBD1 (5 bases). Trimming took 7 bases from V and 0 from J, leaving 21 bases between them. Germline lookup yields CDR1 WNHNN and CDR2 SYGVQD (reference sequence). There are 18 residues in the CDR3. CDR3 bases: TGCGCCAGCACCTCTATGGGGACTCCCATTGCAACTAATGAAAAACTGTTTTTT. Amino acid sequence: CASTSMGTPIATNEKLFF.

The CDR3 bases are TGTGCCAGCAGTCCGGGGGTGGAGGGAGCCGCTAACTATGGCTACACCTTC. Protein sequence: CASSPGVEGAANYGYTF. The chain couples TRBV6-6 to TRBJ1-2, with a weak D call TRBD1 (5 bases). The CDR3 totals 17 residues. V lost 5 bases, J lost 0 bases, and 19 bases lay in between. Germline CDR1 is MNHNY and CDR2 is SVGAGI (reference sequence).

The V and J genes are TRBV24-1 and TRBJ2-7, with 10 nucleotides matching TRBD1. Germline trimming cut 5 bases from V and 4 bases from J; bases unmatched to any gene: 4. Germline assignment: CDR1 KGHDR and CDR2 SFDVKD. The CDR3 contains 14 residues. This CDR3 reads CATSVWTGGYEQYF. In DNA, the CDR3 is TGTGCCACCAGTGTTTGGACAGGGGGTTACGAGCAGTACTTC.

The rearrangement joins TRBV27 to TRBJ1-1; D is unresolved. In germline, CDR1 is MNHEY, CDR2 SMNVEV (reference sequence). V dropped 5 bases and J dropped 5 bases, with 9 bases sitting between them. The CDR3 sequence is 12 residues long. CDR3 nucleotide sequence: TGTGCCAGCAGTGATACAGTGACTGAAGCTTTCTTT. This translates into CASSDTVTEAFF.

The chain employs TRBV28 and TRBJ1-4; TRBD1 aligns across 7 bases. The germline V gene encodes CDR1 MDHEN and CDR2 SYDVKM. The V segment lost 4 bases and the J segment 8 bases; nucleotides outside the gene matches: 7. This CDR3 comprises 14 residues. The CDR3: CASSSDRRREKLFF. The DNA of the CDR3 is TGTGCCAGCAGTTCGGACAGGCGTAGGGAAAAACTGTTTTTT.

The V call is TRBV7-9, the J call TRBJ2-5, with 8 positions matching TRBD1. The CDR3 has 16 residues. Trimming removed 5 bases from V and 5 bases from J; junction bases left unmatched: 13. The germline gives CDR1 SEHNR, CDR2 FQNEAQ (reference sequence). The DNA for the CDR3 is TGTGCCAGCAGCCCTCGACAGGGGCCAGGTCCTGAGACCCAGTACTTC. Translation: CASSPRQGPGPETQYF.

V gene TRBV7-2 combines with J gene TRBJ2-7, with D unresolved. Trimming pared 1 base from V and 7 bases from J, leaving 11 bases between. The germline CDR1 and CDR2 sequences are SGHTA and FQGNSA. The CDR3 sequence is 13 residues long. The CDR3 protein is CASSLDTYWEQYF. The CDR3 DNA is TGTGCCAGCAGCTTAGATACCTACTGGGAGCAGTACTTC.

V is TRBV9 and J is TRBJ1-5; a weak D match, TRBD1 (6 bases). The CDR3 has 16 amino acids. Trimming shortened V by 0 bases and J by 7 bases, and 17 bases separated the two germline ends. CDR1 SGDLS and CDR2 YYNGEE come from the germline V gene. CDR3 bases: TGTGCCAGCAGCGTAGGAACAGGGTCCGATTCACAGCCCCAGCATTTT. This codes for CASSVGTGSDSQPQHF. Full variable domain (rest looked up from reference TRBV9 and TRBJ1-5): DSGVTQTPKHLITATGQRVTLRCSPRSGDLSVYWYQQSLDQGLQFLIQYYNGEERAKGNILERFSAQQFPDLHSELNLSSLELGDSALYFCASSVGTGSDSQPQHFGDGTRLSIL.

The rearrangement joins TRBV14 to TRBJ2-2; D is uncertain. V lost 4 bases and J lost 4, with 7 bases in between. Germline CDR1 SGHDN, CDR2 FVKESK. There are 13 residues in the CDR3. CDR3 bases: TGTGCCAGCAGCCCCGGTGGCACCGGGGAGCTGTTTTTT. Protein: CASSPGGTGELFF.

The chain combines TRBV28 with TRBJ1-1; possibly TRBD1 for D (6 bases). Trimming shortened V by 8 bases and J by 3 bases, and 22 bases separated the two germline ends. The CDR3 is made up of 16 amino acids. Germline values: CDR1 MDHEN, CDR2 SYDVKM. The DNA of the CDR3 is TGTGCCAGCCGGGAGGGGGGGGCTAGGGACTACACTGAAGCTTTCTTT. Its translation is CASREGGARDYTEAFF.